The clone carrying this T cell receptor beta chain was counted a few times. What it recognizes is unknown. CDR1 SGHTA and CDR2 FQGNSA come from the germline V gene. V trimming: 5 bases; J trimming: 0 bases; junction bases outside the gene matches: 7. This CDR3 region has 15 residues. This sample is part of a study of CD8+ T cells in alopecia areata. In the study overall: Those patients who were treated received oral tofacitinib, which was given at 5 to 10 mg twice daily for moderate-to-severe alopecia areata. The protocol delivered tofacitinib for 6 to 18 months, then withdrew it for 6 months.

The authors extracted RNA and reverse transcribed it into cDNA as the sequencing template. The protocol was immunoSEQ multiplex PCR, while the TCRdb copy is restricted to in-frame clones and leaves out a portion. The sample comprises 80,000 to 100,000 clones, under 45% of which are singletons, and roughly 0.83% rests with the top ten. General observations from the study: Scalp lesions, especially in alopecia totalis/universalis, had higher clonality than normal scalp.

This receptor was taken from a human donor with alopecia areata. The sequenced sample was CD4+ T cells sorted from blood. The chain links TRBV7-2 to TRBJ2-7; 7 bases line up with TRBD1. CDR3 DNA: TGTGCCAGCAGCGAGCCGTGGGACAGCTCCTACGAGCAGTACTTC. Amino acid sequence: CASSEPWDSSYEQYF.